One sample yielded the 14 T cell receptor beta chains listed below, sequenced in a study of control samples from healthy donors and cancer patients. The data were produced by immunoSEQ multiplex PCR, yet TCRdb's version contains in-frame clones alone and is incomplete. The data show about 130,000 clones, approximately 92% seen once. Sample: PBMCs. The receptor source for this set is an older man with head and neck cancer.

The rearrangement uses TRBV5-1 and TRBJ1-5, with unresolved D. The CDR3 length is 13 residues. Trimming pared 0 bases from V and 3 bases from J, leaving 4 bases between. Germline CDR1 reads SGHRS; CDR2 reads YFSETQ. The CDR3 region is CASSLGYNQPQHF. CDR3 sequence (DNA): TGCGCCAGCAGCTTGGGATACAATCAGCCCCAGCATTTT.

The genes are TRBV24-1 and TRBJ2-3, with 8 bases identical to TRBD1. The CDR3 runs to 15 residues. Germline CDR1 reads KGHDR; CDR2 reads SFDVKD. Unmatched junction bases numbered 5, after V lost 5 bases and J lost 2 bases. CDR3 bases: TGTGCCACCAGTGTCGGACAGGGACACACAGATACGCAGTATTTT. Translated: CATSVGQGHTDTQYF.

CDR3 nucleotides: TGTGCCAGCAGCTCAGGTAACGCGTTGGGGGAGACCCAGTACTTC. It is translated as CASSSGNALGETQYF. The chain links TRBV5-4 to TRBJ2-5; no clear D. Looked up from germline, CDR1 is SGHNT and CDR2 is YYREEE (reference sequence). This CDR3 is built from 15 residues. The germline V and J ends were trimmed by 3 bases and 5 bases, with 17 bases remaining between them.

The V gene is TRBV5-1, the J gene TRBJ2-2; 8 positions match TRBD1. CDR3 length equals 15 residues. The V gene end was trimmed by 0 bases and the J gene end by 7 bases; junction bases not matched to a gene: 5. Germline CDR1 reads SGHRS; CDR2 reads YFSETQ. The CDR3 coding sequence is TGCGCCAGCAGCTTGGCGGACAGGGACGGCGGGGAGCTGTTTTTT. Residues: CASSLADRDGGELFF.

The V call is TRBV5-1, the J call TRBJ2-3; tentatively, D is TRBD1 (5 bases). Trimming stripped 4 bases from V and 2 bases from J, with 17 bases between. The CDR3 covers 16 residues. CDR1 and CDR2 from the germline V gene are SGHRS and YFSETQ. Here the CDR3 DNA reads TGCGCCAGCAGCATGGCAGGGTTTATGGTCACAGATACGCAGTATTTT. Residues: CASSMAGFMVTDTQYF.

The gene calls are TRBV7-2 and TRBJ2-2, with D unresolved. The CDR3 is made up of 13 amino acids. V was pared by 3 bases and J by 3 bases, with 5 bases between. Germline values: CDR1 SGHTA, CDR2 FQGNSA. CDR3 in amino acids: CASSFRHTGELFF. CDR3 DNA sequence: TGTGCCAGCAGCTTTAGGCACACCGGGGAGCTGTTTTTT.

The chain is built from TRBV29-1 and TRBJ1-1; no reliable D call. V lost 7 bases to trimming and J lost 8 bases, with 20 bases between them. The CDR3 extends over 13 amino acids. Germline values: CDR1 SQVTM, CDR2 ANQGSEA. The CDR3 here is CSAETGTADEAFF. In DNA form, the CDR3 reads TGCAGCGCTGAGACCGGTACAGCTGACGAAGCTTTCTTT. The whole variable domain, filled in from reference TRBV29-1 and TRBJ1-1, reads SAVISQKPSRDICQRGTSLTIQCQVDSQVTMMFWYRQQPGQSLTLIATANQGSEATYESGFVIDKFPISRPNLTFSTLTVSNMSPEDSSIYLCSAETGTADEAFFGQGTRLTVV.

J is TRBJ1-4 and V is TRBV4-1; 10 positions agree with TRBD1. V lost 4 bases and J lost 8; bases outside the gene matches: 13. The CDR3 contains 17 residues. CDR1 is MGHRA, CDR2 YSYEKL, per germline. The CDR3 reads CASSRRDRGSFEEKLFF. Written as DNA, the CDR3 is TGCGCCAGCAGCCGCCGGGACAGGGGAAGTTTTGAGGAAAAACTGTTTTTT.

The V call is TRBV3-1 (or the pseudogene TRBV3-2), the J call TRBJ2-3, with 7 positions matching TRBD2. The J segment lost 2 bases and the V segment lost 11 bases, leaving 7 bases of the junction unmatched. The germline gives CDR1 LGHDT, CDR2 YNNKEL (reference sequence). The CDR3 covers 13 residues. The chain's CDR3 is CAVRDYYTDTQYF. The DNA of the CDR3 is TGTGCCGTCCGGGACTACTACACAGATACGCAGTATTTT.

The rearrangement joins TRBV6-6 to TRBJ2-1; a possible D gene is TRBD2 (6 bases). The V and J ends lost 6 bases and 6 bases respectively, with 15 bases between them. Germline-derived CDR1 and CDR2 are MNHNY and SVGAGI (reference sequence). The CDR3 contains 14 residues. The CDR3 sequence is CASSMGTPLNEQFF. The CDR3 coding sequence is TGTGCCAGCAGCATGGGGACTCCGCTCAATGAGCAGTTCTTC.

This rearrangement joins TRBV10-3 to TRBJ2-7, with 7 bases identical to TRBD2. The CDR3 extends over 18 amino acids. Germline lookup yields CDR1 ENHRY and CDR2 SYGVKD. J lost 6 bases, V lost 4 bases, and 21 bases had no gene match. The CDR3 sequence: CAISVRLGWAGDFSEQYF. CDR3 nucleotide sequence: TGTGCCATCAGTGTACGGCTCGGGTGGGCGGGAGATTTTAGCGAGCAGTACTTC.

The gene calls are TRBV6-5 and TRBJ2-7, with D perhaps TRBD2 (6 bases). The V gene lost 0 bases and the J gene lost 4 bases, with 16 bases spanning the gap. This CDR3 has 16 amino acids. Germline CDR1 and CDR2: MNHEY and SVGAGI. CDR3 in DNA: TGTGCCAGCAGTTACTCGCTGACGGGACTTTTGTACGAGCAGTACTTC. It codes for CASSYSLTGLLYEQYF.

The count of this clone is one. The chain carries TRBV12-3 or TRBV12-4 and TRBJ2-5; D not certain. The ends were cut back, 0 bases at V and 7 bases at J, with 3 bases in the middle. The CDR3 spans 11 residues. The CDR3 nucleotides are TGTGCCAGCAGTTTAGCCGGGACCCAGTACTTC. Protein product: CASSLAGTQYF.

The rearrangement uses TRBV5-1 and TRBJ1-1, with D perhaps TRBD1 (5 bases). Between the trimmed V and J ends, which lost 4 bases and 1 base, there was a span of 14 bases. Germline-derived CDR1 and CDR2 are SGHRS and YFSETQ. The CDR3 is 15 residues long. The DNA for the CDR3 is TGCGCCAGCAGCCCGGCGGGGGGTGGGAACACTGAAGCTTTCTTT. Translation gives CASSPAGGGNTEAFF.